The rows below give T cell receptor beta chains drawn from one sample of a study of blood T cell repertoires in COVID-19. This table comes from immunoSEQ multiplex PCR, and its TCRdb copy is limited to in-frame clones, with some not included. The repertoire includes about 180,000 clones, more than 75% of them detected once, and 8% to 10% sits in the top ten. The sequencing input was PBMCs or T cells enriched from blood (not recorded which). These receptors were collected from a woman aged 30 to 39 who had recovered from COVID-19. CDR3s include the opening cysteine and the closing phenylalanine or tryptophan. The order of the fields is V gene, D gene, J gene, CDR3 DNA, CDR3 protein. A D gene is named only where the DNA matches it firmly.

v_gene: TRBV27; d_gene: .; j_gene: TRBJ2-7; CDR3nt: TGTGCCAGCAGTTTAAGGCAGGTCCACTACGAGCAGTACTTC; CDR3aa: CASSLRQVHYEQYF
v_gene: TRBV3-1/TRBV3-2; d_gene: TRBD2; j_gene: TRBJ2-1; CDR3nt: TGTGCCAGCAGCCAAGATCTGGCGGGAGGGCCTTATGAGCAGTTCTTC; CDR3aa: CASSQDLAGGPYEQFF
v_gene: TRBV3-1/TRBV3-2; d_gene: TRBD1; j_gene: TRBJ1-2; CDR3nt: TGTGCCAGCAGACCCAAGACAGGGGACGACACCTTC; CDR3aa: CASRPKTGDDTF
v_gene: TRBV2; d_gene: TRBD1; j_gene: TRBJ1-2; CDR3nt: TGTGCCAGCAGTGGAGGGGACAGGGAAGGTTTTGATGGCTACACCTTC; CDR3aa: CASSGGDREGFDGYTF
v_gene: TRBV28; d_gene: .; j_gene: TRBJ1-2; CDR3nt: TGTGCCAGCACCTTCTCGGGGGATCGCGGCTACACCTTC; CDR3aa: CASTFSGDRGYTF
v_gene: TRBV5-3; d_gene: TRBD1; j_gene: TRBJ2-3; CDR3nt: TGTGCCAGAAGCTCAGGACAGGGGCTTTACACAGATACGCAGTATTTT; CDR3aa: CARSSGQGLYTDTQYF
v_gene: TRBV28; d_gene: TRBD2; j_gene: TRBJ2-7; CDR3nt: TGTGCCAGCAGTACGCCCCGATCAACTAGCGGGAGGCTCTCCGAGCAGTACTTC; CDR3aa: CASSTPRSTSGRLSEQYF
v_gene: TRBV5-4; d_gene: TRBD2; j_gene: TRBJ2-5; CDR3nt: TGTGCCAGCAGCTTGGGCCCCTTTAGCGGGAGTGGGCAAGAGACCCAGTACTTC; CDR3aa: CASSLGPFSGSGQETQYF
v_gene: TRBV19; d_gene: TRBD1; j_gene: TRBJ2-7; CDR3nt: TGTGCCAGTAGGGACAGGGGAGCTTACGAGCAGTACTTC; CDR3aa: CASRDRGAYEQYF
v_gene: TRBV3-1/TRBV3-2; d_gene: TRBD2; j_gene: TRBJ2-3; CDR3nt: TGTGCCAGCAGTCCGTATAGCGGGAGCGGAACAGATACGCAGTATTTT; CDR3aa: CASSPYSGSGTDTQYF
v_gene: TRBV28; d_gene: .; j_gene: TRBJ1-3; CDR3nt: TGTGCCAGCAGTTCAGGGGCCAGCTCTGGAAACACCATATATTTT; CDR3aa: CASSSGASSGNTIYF
v_gene: TRBV18; d_gene: .; j_gene: TRBJ2-3; CDR3nt: TGTGCCAGCTCACCCCGCCCGGTAGGCACAGATACGCAGTATTTT; CDR3aa: CASSPRPVGTDTQYF
v_gene: TRBV5-1; d_gene: .; j_gene: TRBJ2-4; CDR3nt: TGCGCCAGCAGCTTGGGATCGGGAAGGGGGAACATTCAGTACTTC; CDR3aa: CASSLGSGRGNIQYF
v_gene: TRBV30; d_gene: .; j_gene: TRBJ1-4; CDR3nt: TGTGCCAGAGGATCAAGAAGGGGAAAACTGTTTTTT; CDR3aa: CARGSRRGKLFF
v_gene: TRBV6-5; d_gene: .; j_gene: TRBJ2-5; CDR3nt: TGTGCCAGCAGTCGGGGCCAAGAGACCCAGTACTTC; CDR3aa: CASSRGQETQYF
v_gene: TRBV19; d_gene: TRBD1; j_gene: TRBJ2-2; CDR3nt: TGTGCCACTGGGGACAGGGTGAACACCGGGGAGCTGTTTTTT; CDR3aa: CATGDRVNTGELFF
v_gene: TRBV28; d_gene: TRBD1; j_gene: TRBJ1-1; CDR3nt: TGTGCCAGCAGGTATTCAGGGGGCGGGAGCACTGAAGCTTTCTTT; CDR3aa: CASRYSGGGSTEAFF
v_gene: TRBV28; d_gene: .; j_gene: TRBJ2-3; CDR3nt: TGTGCCACGGGGGTTAGCGACCGAACTGGCACAGATACGCAGTATTTT; CDR3aa: CATGVSDRTGTDTQYF
v_gene: TRBV5-1; d_gene: TRBD1; j_gene: TRBJ2-3; CDR3nt: TGCGCCAGCAGCTTGGCCCGGGGTCGGACAGGGGGCACAGATACGCAGTATTTT; CDR3aa: CASSLARGRTGGTDTQYF